Listed here are 21 T cell receptor beta chains from one sample, sequenced in a study of CD8 T cells in Susac syndrome. After extraction with the RNeasy kit, about 0.5 to 1 ug of the RNA was reverse transcribed using random hexamers. TCRdb re-derived calls from the immunoSEQ multiplex PCR reads in MiXCR, one entry per CDR3 protein. The table has 100,000 to 150,000 distinct CDR3 sequences, 90% to 95% seen once. The sequenced sample consisted of CD8+ T cells from PBMCs. The source is a human donor with multiple sclerosis.

V is TRBV7-9 and J is TRBJ2-1, with 8 nucleotides matching TRBD1. Germline V lookup: CDR1 SEHNR, CDR2 FQNEAQ (reference sequence). Losses at the gene ends were 8 bases for V and 5 bases for J; bases not matched to a gene: 11. The CDR3 covers 15 residues. CDR3 loop: CASAPGQGIHNEQFF. Written as DNA, the CDR3 is TGTGCCAGCGCACCCGGACAGGGCATTCACAATGAGCAGTTCTTC.

The V gene is TRBV4-1, the J gene TRBJ2-5; D possibly corresponds to TRBD1 (6 bases). The CDR3 spans 15 residues. Trimming took off 3 bases at V and 5 bases at J, with 16 bases between the two ends. The germline V gene has CDR1 MGHRA and CDR2 YSYEKL. CDR3: CASSQIQGRGETQYF. CDR3 bases: TGCGCCAGCAGCCAGATACAGGGCCGTGGGGAGACCCAGTACTTC.

The chain carries TRBV12-3 or TRBV12-4 and TRBJ1-3, with 7 bases fitting TRBD1. This CDR3 comprises 16 residues. With V trimmed by 6 bases and J by 0 bases, 8 bases remained unmatched. The CDR3 protein is CASRERQGISGNTIYF. The CDR3 bases are TGTGCCAGCAGGGAGCGACAGGGAATCTCTGGAAACACCATATATTTT.

The V call is TRBV20-1, the J call TRBJ1-1; no clear D gene. CDR1 is DFQATT and CDR2 is SNEGSKA in the germline V gene (reference sequence). V gave up 2 bases and J gave up 4 bases, with 11 bases separating them. The CDR3 covers 13 residues. CDR3: CSARMGGGTEAFF. The CDR3 bases are TGCAGTGCTAGAATGGGTGGTGGCACTGAAGCTTTCTTT.

V and J are TRBV7-2 and TRBJ2-7; 9 positions match TRBD2. The length of the CDR3 is 16 residues. CDR1 is SGHTA and CDR2 is FQGNSA in the germline V gene. Trimming took 2 bases from V and 7 from J; bases not matched to a gene: 12. This chain's CDR3 is CASSLSSVAGAQEQYF. For the CDR3, the DNA is TGTGCCAGCAGCTTAAGTTCGGTAGCGGGGGCCCAAGAGCAGTACTTC.

CDR3 nucleotide sequence: TGTGCCAGCAGCGCCTCCATCGGGGGGGTTGAAAACATTCAGTACTTC. Translation: CASSASIGGVENIQYF. This chain connects TRBV9 to TRBJ2-4; 8 nucleotides line up with TRBD2. Germline V gene lookup returns CDR1 SGDLS and CDR2 YYNGEE. CDR3 size: 16 residues. The V gene end was trimmed by 3 bases and the J gene end by 5 bases; junction bases not matched to a gene: 10.

This clonotype is a singleton in its sample. The V call is TRBV11-2, the J call TRBJ1-2, with 11 bases fitting TRBD1. CDR1 is SGHAT and CDR2 is FQNNGV in the germline V gene. Trimming cost V 1 base and J 3 bases; bases outside gene matches: 1. CDR3 length: 15 residues. CDR3 residues: CASSLGGQGDYGYTF. CDR3 nucleotide sequence: TGTGCCAGCAGCTTAGGGGGACAGGGGGACTATGGCTACACCTTC. Combining the CDR3 with reference TRBV11-2 and TRBJ1-2 gives the whole variable domain EAGVAQSPRYKIIEKRQSVAFWCNPISGHATLYWYQQILGQGPKLLIQFQNNGVVDDSQLPKDRFSAERLKGVDSTLKIQPAKLEDSAVYLCASSLGGQGDYGYTFGSGTRLTVV.

The rearrangement joins TRBV27 to TRBJ1-6, with 9 bases fitting TRBD1. The CDR3 consists of 16 residues. The V and J ends lost 7 bases and 1 base, in that order; junction bases with no gene match: 5. Germline CDR1 and CDR2: MNHEY and SMNVEV (reference sequence). The chain's CDR3 is CASKTGGPSYNSPLHF. CDR3 DNA sequence: TGTGCCAGCAAAACAGGGGGCCCATCCTATAATTCACCCCTCCACTTT.

The chain links TRBV27 to TRBJ2-3; 9 bases match TRBD2. CDR1 is MNHEY, CDR2 SMNVEV, per germline (reference sequence). Trimming took 7 bases from V and 3 from J; bases not matched to a gene: 17. CDR3 length: 18 amino acids. The DNA for the CDR3 is TGTGCCAGCAACCTTGGGGGCCCTTTAGCGGGGGCGACAGATACGCAGTATTTT. This gives the protein CASNLGGPLAGATDTQYF.

This clonotype was recorded only once. V gene TRBV11-1 combines with J gene TRBJ2-3, with D unclear. Germline V gives CDR1 SGHAT, CDR2 FQDESV (reference sequence). Trimming removed 7 bases from V and 2 bases from J, with 13 bases in between. This CDR3 has 14 residues. The CDR3 loop is CASNRYSYTDTQYF. The CDR3 nucleotides read TGTGCCAGCAACCGGTACAGCTACACAGATACGCAGTATTTT.

V and J are TRBV6-1 and TRBJ1-3; the D is unclear. Germline V gives CDR1 MNHNS, CDR2 SASEGT. The CDR3 length is 17 residues. V shed 5 bases and J shed 2 bases, with 19 bases lying between them. CDR3 sequence reads: CASSPDGVTGAGNTIYF. The CDR3 nucleotides read TGTGCCAGCAGTCCCGACGGGGTTACTGGGGCTGGAAACACCATATATTTT.

The chain couples TRBV4-1 to TRBJ1-5, with D possibly matching TRBD1 (5 bases). Between the trimmed V and J ends, which lost 4 bases and 10 bases, there was a span of 23 bases. The CDR3 loop spans 16 amino acids. From germline, CDR1 is MGHRA and CDR2 YSYEKL. CDR3 coding DNA: TGCGCCAGCAGCCCCAGTTTCGGGGCATCAGCTAACCCCCAGCATTTT. Translated: CASSPSFGASANPQHF.

This rearrangement joins TRBV6-5 to TRBJ1-1; weak D call: TRBD1 (6 bases). V was shortened by 8 bases and J by 5 bases, with 15 bases between the two germline ends. Germline CDR1 MNHEY, CDR2 SVGAGI. The CDR3 is 13 residues long. The CDR3 sequence: CASRRDRRTEAFF. CDR3 sequence (DNA): TGTGCCAGCCGTAGAGACAGGAGAACTGAAGCTTTCTTT.

V gene TRBV19 combines with J gene TRBJ1-5; the D gene is possibly TRBD1 (5 bases). The ends were cut back, 5 bases at V and 3 bases at J, with 14 bases in the middle. Germline V gene sequence: CDR1 LNHDA, CDR2 SQIVND (reference sequence). The CDR3 sequence is 15 residues long. CDR3: CASSFTPGTNQPQHF. CDR3 DNA sequence: TGTGCCAGTAGTTTTACCCCGGGGACCAATCAGCCCCAGCATTTT.

The rearrangement uses TRBV7-3 and TRBJ2-3; D possibly uses TRBD1 or TRBD2 (5 bases each). Trimming left V 1 base short and J 0 bases short, with 20 bases between. This CDR3 region has 19 residues. Germline V gene data show CDR1 as SGHTA and CDR2 as FQGTGA. CDR3 DNA sequence: TGTGCCAGCAGCTTAAGGGCCGGGGCGACAACTTCTAGCACAGATACGCAGTATTTT. Encoded protein: CASSLRAGATTSSTDTQYF.

This sequence joins TRBV14 and TRBJ2-1; TRBD1 might be the D (5 bases). V dropped 2 bases and J dropped 12 bases, with 14 bases sitting between them. The germline CDR1 and CDR2 sequences are SGHDN and FVKESK. The CDR3 consists of 13 residues. The CDR3 reads CASSQYTGLGQFF. As DNA, the CDR3 is TGTGCCAGCAGCCAATACACAGGATTGGGGCAGTTCTTC. The full variable domain, with the rest looked up from reference TRBV14 and TRBJ2-1, is EAGVTQFPSHSVIEKGQTVTLRCDPISGHDNLYWYRRVMGKEIKFLLHFVKESKQDESGMPNNRFLAERTGGTYSTLKVQPAELEDSGVYFCASSQYTGLGQFFGPGTRLTVL.

This chain connects TRBV6-5 to TRBJ1-1; D not certain. The CDR3 spans 15 residues. Germline CDR1 reads MNHEY; CDR2 reads SVGAGI. The V gene lost 5 bases and the J gene lost 1 base, with 14 bases spanning the gap. CDR3 in amino acids: CASSPEVVPNTEAFF. DNA for the CDR3: TGTGCCAGCAGTCCCGAGGTGGTCCCGAACACTGAAGCTTTCTTT.

The gene calls are TRBV12-5 and TRBJ1-2; 7 nucleotides line up with TRBD1. Germline CDR1 LGHNT, CDR2 FRNRAP. This CDR3 is 14 amino acids long. V shed 6 bases and J 4 bases; nucleotides not matched to a gene: 8. CDR3 amino acids: CASGPPTGSYGYTF. CDR3 nucleotides: TGTGCTAGTGGCCCCCCGACAGGGTCCTATGGCTACACCTTC.

V gene TRBV28 combines with J gene TRBJ2-7; D may be TRBD2 (5 bases). This CDR3 contains 13 residues. Deletions cut 1 base from V and 3 bases from J, with 7 bases between. Germline CDR1 and CDR2: MDHEN and SYDVKM. CDR3 nucleotide sequence: TGTGCCAGCAGTTTATCCGAGGGCTACGAGCAGTACGTC. The encoded protein is CASSLSEGYEQYV.

The rearrangement uses TRBV23-1 and TRBJ2-7, with D unclear. TRBV23-1 is assigned to the ORF class and has an uncertain function. The CDR3 extends over 14 amino acids. V lost 0 bases to trimming and J lost 2 bases, with 8 bases between them. Written as DNA, the CDR3 is TGCGCCAGCAGTCAATCATGGCAGCCCTACGAGCAGTACGTC. Protein sequence: CASSQSWQPYEQYV.

The chain employs TRBV5-1 and TRBJ1-5; TRBD1 is a possible D gene (5 bases). The V gene's germline CDR1 is SGHRS and CDR2 YFSETQ. The CDR3 is 15 amino acids. V gave up 0 bases and J gave up 2 bases, with 9 bases separating them. CDR3 loop: CASSLAGMGNQPQHF. CDR3 sequence (DNA): TGCGCCAGCAGCTTGGCAGGGATGGGCAATCAGCCCCAGCATTTT.